Shown below are 7 T cell receptor beta chains from a single sample sequenced in a study of blood T cells in healthy people across ages. With a J-beta primer mix and a sample-barcoded 5' primer, a second PCR ran roughly 7 to 11 cycles. TCRdb re-called the 5' RACE reads through MiXCR, storing one row per CDR3 protein. The sample comprises approximately 800,000 distinct CDR3 sequences, about 47% of which are singletons, and 15% to 20% rests with the top ten. Sequencing was done on a sample of blood. These receptors were taken from an elderly man in good health.

This clonotype was counted ten times or more. The V gene is TRBV29-1, the J gene TRBJ2-1; TRBD2 might be the D (5 bases). CDR3 length: 13 residues. Germline CDR1 and CDR2: SQVTM and ANQGSEA. The V gene lost 4 bases and the J gene lost 5 bases, with 12 bases spanning the gap. CDR3 in amino acids: CSVAVTRDNEQFF. CDR3 DNA sequence: TGCAGCGTTGCGGTAACTAGAGACAATGAGCAGTTCTTC.

To note about this clonotype: A much larger clone is a single base away; this may be a read error. The gene calls are TRBV7-3 and TRBJ2-5; weak D call: TRBD1 (5 bases). The CDR3 totals 14 residues. Trimming took 6 bases from V and 11 from J, leaving 22 bases between them. Germline V gives CDR1 SGHTA, CDR2 FQGTGA. As DNA, the CDR3 is TGTGCCAGCAGTCCCGACAGACAACACAATGAGCAGTACTTC. Encoded protein: CASSPDRQHNEQYF.

This clonotype was observed a handful of times. The chain carries TRBV28 and TRBJ2-1, with TRBD2 matching over 8 bases. V lost 6 bases to trimming and J lost 5 bases; unmatched junction nucleotides: 12. The CDR3 spans 16 residues. In germline, CDR1 is MDHEN, CDR2 SYDVKM. The CDR3 region is CASSRSGTSLHNEQFF. The CDR3 DNA is TGTGCCAGCAGCCGGTCCGGGACTAGTCTCCACAATGAGCAGTTCTTC.

The sample holds a few counts of this clonotype. The rearrangement uses TRBV29-1 and TRBJ2-2, with 12 bases fitting TRBD2. CDR1 is SQVTM and CDR2 is ANQGSEA in the germline V gene. This CDR3 region has 14 residues. After removal of 4 bases from V and 5 bases from J, the junction contained 2 bases not matched to a gene. CDR3 DNA sequence: TGCAGCGTTGGCGGGACTAGCGGGACCGGGGAGCTGTTTTTT. It yields the protein CSVGGTSGTGELFF.

The chain couples TRBV12-3 or TRBV12-4 to TRBJ2-7; 8 bases agree with TRBD2. This CDR3 has 11 residues. After removal of 9 bases from V and 6 bases from J, the junction contained 4 bases not matched to a gene. Here the CDR3 DNA reads TGTGCCAGGCGGGGGGCTGTCGAGCAGTACTTC. It codes for CARRGAVEQYF.

Concerning this clonotype itself: A much bigger clone sits one base away, suggesting this may be a read error. The chain links TRBV5-1 to TRBJ2-7, with D perhaps TRBD1 or TRBD2 (7 bases each). The V and J ends lost 10 bases and 5 bases respectively, with 19 bases between them. This CDR3 is 13 amino acids long. From germline, CDR1 is SGHRS and CDR2 YFSETQ. CDR3 residues: CACRGGGSDEQYF. CDR3 DNA sequence: TGCGCCTGCCGAGGGGGCGGGAGCGACGAGCAGTACTTC.

This CDR3 reads CASSPRTSGLVGTQYF. The CDR3, as DNA: TGTGCCAGCAGCCCCAGGACTAGCGGTTTGGTTGGAACCCAGTACTTC. The chain combines TRBV9 with TRBJ2-5; 10 bases are a match to TRBD2. There are 16 residues in the CDR3. The junction had 14 bases not matched to a gene; V was cut back by 4 bases and J by 8 bases. Per germline, CDR1 SGDLS and CDR2 YYNGEE.